Listed here are 18 T cell receptor beta chains from one sample, sequenced in a study of T cell responses to AZD1222 COVID-19 vaccine. Clones were sequenced by immunoSEQ multiplex PCR, and TCRdb holds only the in-frame ones, with some missing. Found here are 100,000 to 150,000 clones, 75% to 95% of them singletons; the top ten hold under 3.5%. The material was peripheral blood, obtained on day 0 of AZD1222 vaccination. Receptors were obtained from an adult in good health.

The CDR3 spells CASSNLAGVDTQYF. Written as DNA, the CDR3 is TGTGCCAGCAGCAACCTAGCGGGGGTAGATACGCAGTATTTT. This rearrangement joins TRBV7-7 to TRBJ2-3; TRBD2 aligns across 10 bases. CDR1 and CDR2 (germline): SSHAT, FNYEAQ (reference sequence). CDR3 length: 14 residues. V dropped 5 bases and J dropped 5; count of bases not matched to a gene: 4. Full variable domain (outside the CDR3, taken from reference TRBV7-7 and TRBJ2-3): GAGVSQSPRYKVTKRGQDVTLRCDPISSHATLYWYQQALGQGPEFLTYFNYEAQPDKSGLPSDRFSAERPEGSISTLTIQRTEQRDSAMYRCASSNLAGVDTQYFGPGTRLTVL.

The chain recombines TRBV6-1 with TRBJ1-5; TRBD1 aligns across 7 bases. This CDR3 has 17 residues. Germline V gene data show CDR1 as MNHNS and CDR2 as SASEGT. Losses at the gene ends were 1 base for V and 1 base for J; bases not matched to a gene: 7. CDR3 nucleotides: TGTGCCAGCAGTGAAGTGGGGGACAGAGTAAGCAATCAGCCCCAGCATTTT. Translating gives CASSEVGDRVSNQPQHF.

The rearrangement uses TRBV5-6 and TRBJ1-3; TRBD1 is a possible D gene (5 bases). This CDR3 is 15 amino acids long. The germline CDR1 and CDR2 sequences are SGHDT and YYEEEE. V gave up 4 bases and J gave up 0 bases, with 11 bases separating them. The CDR3 reads CASSPDSNSGNTIYF. Here the CDR3 DNA reads TGTGCCAGCAGCCCTGACAGCAACTCTGGAAACACCATATATTTT.

The chain combines TRBV9 with TRBJ1-5; D is ambiguous. CDR3 length equals 14 residues. Germline V CDR1 and CDR2: SGDLS, YYNGEE. V was trimmed by 4 bases and J by 3 bases, leaving 11 bases between them. This chain's CDR3 is CASSRGGYNQPQHF. In DNA, the CDR3 is TGTGCCAGCAGCCGGGGAGGGTACAATCAGCCCCAGCATTTT.

The chain combines TRBV7-2 with TRBJ2-5; 9 nucleotides line up with TRBD2. The CDR3 runs 16 residues. V shed 6 bases and J 3 bases; nucleotides not matched to a gene: 11. Germline CDR1 and CDR2: SGHTA and FQGNSA. Written as DNA, the CDR3 is TGTGCCAGCAGTTTAACTAGCGGGCTTCCTAAAGAGACCCAGTACTTC. Its protein is CASSLTSGLPKETQYF. The variable domain in full, completed from reference TRBV7-2 and TRBJ2-5, reads GAGVSQSPSNKVTEKGKDVELRCDPISGHTALYWYRQSLGQGLEFLIYFQGNSAPDKSGLPSDRFSAERTGGSVSTLTIQRTQQEDSAVYLCASSLTSGLPKETQYFGPGTRLLVL.

The gene calls are TRBV24-1 and TRBJ2-3; D is undetermined. The CDR3 runs to 15 residues. Trimming took off 1 base at V and 2 bases at J, with 9 bases between the two ends. Germline V lookup: CDR1 KGHDR, CDR2 SFDVKD. Written as DNA, the CDR3 is TGTGCCACCAGTGATTTTGGCAGCCACACAGATACGCAGTATTTT. Its protein is CATSDFGSHTDTQYF.

Points on this clone: One end of the junction does not line up with germline, which may come from a read error. The chain carries TRBV10-3 and TRBJ2-1; D uncertain. Per germline, CDR1 ENHRY and CDR2 SYGVKD. This CDR3 is built from 14 residues. The CDR3 DNA reads as TGTGCCACCAGTCCGGAACGAATCAACAATGAGCAGTTCTTC. As protein: CATSPERINNEQFF.

V gene TRBV27 combines with J gene TRBJ1-1, with D hard to call. Trimming took off 11 bases at V and 1 base at J, with 11 bases between the two ends. CDR3 size: 12 residues. Germline V gene sequence: CDR1 MNHEY, CDR2 SMNVEV (reference sequence). The DNA for the CDR3 is TGTGCCGCCCATTCCTGGAACACTGAAGCTTTCTTT. It specifies CAAHSWNTEAFF.

A single count supports this clone. This chain joins TRBV19 and TRBJ2-5; possible D gene TRBD2, 6 bases. Germline-derived CDR1 and CDR2 are LNHDA and SQIVND (reference sequence). Trimming stripped 3 bases from V and 2 bases from J, with 40 bases between. The CDR3 length is 24 residues. The CDR3 region is CASSIEKGSFSGWDSTYQQETQYF. In nucleotides, the CDR3 is TGTGCCAGTAGTATTGAAAAAGGGTCGTTTTCGGGGTGGGACTCAACGTACCAACAAGAGACCCAGTACTTC. The variable domain in full, completed from reference TRBV19 and TRBJ2-5, reads DGGITQSPKYLFRKEGQNVTLSCEQNLNHDAMYWYRQDPGQGLRLIYYSQIVNDFQKGDIAEGYSVSREKKESFPLTVTSAQKNPTAFYLCASSIEKGSFSGWDSTYQQETQYFGPGTRLLVL.

The chain combines TRBV6-5 with TRBJ1-2; TRBD1 might be the D (5 bases). The CDR3 extends over 14 amino acids. Looked up from germline, CDR1 is MNHEY and CDR2 is SVGAGI. The V and J ends lost 0 bases and 5 bases respectively, with 10 bases between them. The CDR3 DNA reads as TGTGCCAGCAGTTACTCGGCAGGGACTTATGGCTACACCTTC. Translating it yields CASSYSAGTYGYTF.

The chain carries TRBV7-2 and TRBJ2-1, with D possibly TRBD2 on 6 matching bases. This CDR3 spans 15 amino acids. Germline loops: CDR1 SGHTA, CDR2 FQGNSA. V was clipped by 1 base and J by 9 bases, with 16 bases between them. Here the CDR3 DNA reads TGTGCCAGCAGCTTAGGCGGGAAGCGCGTTATTGAGCAGTTCTTC. This sequence encodes CASSLGGKRVIEQFF.

V and J are TRBV7-2 and TRBJ2-7; 7 nucleotides line up with TRBD1. Germline assignment: CDR1 SGHTA and CDR2 FQGNSA. V shed 1 base, J shed 4 bases, and the junction held 7 bases outside the gene matches. This CDR3 region has 15 residues. DNA for the CDR3: TGTGCCAGCAGCTTAGTGCTAGGGGGCGGTTACGAGCAGTACTTC. It is translated as CASSLVLGGGYEQYF.

The rearrangement uses TRBV3-1 (or the pseudogene TRBV3-2) and TRBJ1-3; 7 bases map to TRBD1. CDR3 length: 18 residues. Germline V gene data show CDR1 as LGHDT and CDR2 as YNNKEL (reference sequence). J was trimmed by 9 bases and V by 3 bases; bases with no gene match: 20. The CDR3 sequence is CASSHWTGSRRSSVTIYF. CDR3 DNA: TGTGCCAGCAGCCACTGGACAGGTTCCCGTAGGTCGTCGGTCACCATATATTTT.

The gene calls are TRBV4-3 and TRBJ2-1, with D unclear. Germline CDR1 LGHNA, CDR2 YSLEER. The V and J ends lost 0 bases and 8 bases respectively, with 8 bases between them. The CDR3 spans 13 residues. CDR3 coding DNA: TGCGCCAGCAGCCAAGATGGAGCCGATGAGCAGTTCTTC. This sequence encodes CASSQDGADEQFF.

This clone was found a few times. The chain uses TRBV4-2 and TRBJ2-7; tentative D call: TRBD1 (5 bases). Germline assignment: CDR1 LGHNA and CDR2 YNFKEQ. Trimming left V 0 bases short and J 4 bases short, with 10 bases between. This CDR3 contains 14 residues. The CDR3 DNA follows: TGTGCCAGCAGCCAAGAATTGGGGCAGTACGAGCAGTACTTC. This gives the protein CASSQELGQYEQYF.

This rearrangement joins TRBV19 to TRBJ1-1, with D possibly being TRBD1 (6 bases). The V end was cut by 6 bases, the J end by 1 base, with 15 bases between. This CDR3 region has 15 residues. Germline CDR1 and CDR2: LNHDA and SQIVND (reference sequence). CDR3 in DNA: TGTGCCAGTAGCCACAGGGAGGGGAGGAACACTGAAGCTTTCTTT. This sequence encodes CASSHREGRNTEAFF.

The chain links TRBV7-2 to TRBJ2-7, with TRBD2 identical over 7 bases. Unmatched junction bases numbered 12, after V lost 8 bases and J lost 2 bases. Germline values: CDR1 SGHTA, CDR2 FQGNSA. The CDR3 sequence is 15 residues long. The CDR3 coding sequence is TGTGCCAGCGTAATTCGTAGCGGGTCAGCCTACGAGCAGTACTTC. This codes for CASVIRSGSAYEQYF.

The chain has TRBV29-1 and TRBJ1-1; D is possibly TRBD1 (6 bases). CDR1 and CDR2 (germline): SQVTM, ANQGSEA. This CDR3 spans 12 amino acids. The CDR3 nucleotides read TGCCGCAGGGCAGGGGTAAACACTGAAGCTTTCTTT. Translated, it gives CRRAGVNTEAFF.